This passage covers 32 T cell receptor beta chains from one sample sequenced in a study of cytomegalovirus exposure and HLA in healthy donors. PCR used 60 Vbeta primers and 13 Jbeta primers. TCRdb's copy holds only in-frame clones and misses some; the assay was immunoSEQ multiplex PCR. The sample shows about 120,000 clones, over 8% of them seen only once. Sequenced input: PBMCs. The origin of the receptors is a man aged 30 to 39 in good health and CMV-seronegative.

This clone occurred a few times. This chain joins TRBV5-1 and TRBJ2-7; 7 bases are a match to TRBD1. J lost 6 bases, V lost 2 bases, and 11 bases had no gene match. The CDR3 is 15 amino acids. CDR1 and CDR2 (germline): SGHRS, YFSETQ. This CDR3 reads CASSLIQGNAREQYF. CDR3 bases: TGCGCCAGCAGCTTAATACAGGGGAATGCCCGCGAGCAGTACTTC. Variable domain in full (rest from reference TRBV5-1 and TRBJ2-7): KAGVTQTPRYLIKTRGQQVTLSCSPISGHRSVSWYQQTPGQGLQFLFEYFSETQRNKGNFPGRFSGRQFSNSRSEMNVSTLELGDSALYLCASSLIQGNAREQYFGPGTRLTVT.

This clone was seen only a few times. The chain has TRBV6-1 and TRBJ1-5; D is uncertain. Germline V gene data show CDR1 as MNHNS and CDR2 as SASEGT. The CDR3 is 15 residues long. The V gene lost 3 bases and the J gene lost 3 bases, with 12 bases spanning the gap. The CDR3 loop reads CASSELEALNQPQHF. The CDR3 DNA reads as TGTGCCAGCAGTGAGCTGGAGGCCCTCAATCAGCCCCAGCATTTT.

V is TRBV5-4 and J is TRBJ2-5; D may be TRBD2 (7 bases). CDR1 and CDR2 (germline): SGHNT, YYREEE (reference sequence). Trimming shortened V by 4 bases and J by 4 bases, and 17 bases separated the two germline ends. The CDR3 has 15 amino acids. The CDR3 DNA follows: TGTGCCAGCAGCCCGAGGGGGGGACAAGGAGAGACCCAGTACTTC. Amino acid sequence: CASSPRGGQGETQYF.

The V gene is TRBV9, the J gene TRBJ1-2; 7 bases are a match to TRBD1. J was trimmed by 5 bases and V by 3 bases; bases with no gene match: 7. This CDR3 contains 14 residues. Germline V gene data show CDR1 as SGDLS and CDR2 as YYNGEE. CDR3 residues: CASSGDSAIYGYTF. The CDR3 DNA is TGTGCCAGCAGCGGGGACAGTGCGATATATGGCTACACCTTC.

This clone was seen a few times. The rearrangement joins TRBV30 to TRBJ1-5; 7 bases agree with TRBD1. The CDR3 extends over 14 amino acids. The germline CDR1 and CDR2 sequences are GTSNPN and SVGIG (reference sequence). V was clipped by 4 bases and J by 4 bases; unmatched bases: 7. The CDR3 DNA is TGTGCCTGGAAACAGGGGCGTTCTAATCAGCCCCAGCATTTT. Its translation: CAWKQGRSNQPQHF.

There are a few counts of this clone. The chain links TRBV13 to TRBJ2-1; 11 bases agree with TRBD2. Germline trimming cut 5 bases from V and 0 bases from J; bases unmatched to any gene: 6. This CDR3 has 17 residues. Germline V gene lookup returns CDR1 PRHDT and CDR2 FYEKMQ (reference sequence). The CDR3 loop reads CASSRSSGRASYNEQFF. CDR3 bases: TGTGCCAGCAGCCGGAGTAGCGGGAGGGCCTCCTACAATGAGCAGTTCTTC.

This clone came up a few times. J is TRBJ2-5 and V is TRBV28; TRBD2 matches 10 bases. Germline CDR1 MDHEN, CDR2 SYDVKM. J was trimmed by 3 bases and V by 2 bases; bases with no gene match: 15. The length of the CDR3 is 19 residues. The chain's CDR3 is CASSLQREGLNSGEETQYF. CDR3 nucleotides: TGTGCCAGCAGTTTACAGCGGGAGGGCCTGAACTCGGGGGAAGAGACCCAGTACTTC.

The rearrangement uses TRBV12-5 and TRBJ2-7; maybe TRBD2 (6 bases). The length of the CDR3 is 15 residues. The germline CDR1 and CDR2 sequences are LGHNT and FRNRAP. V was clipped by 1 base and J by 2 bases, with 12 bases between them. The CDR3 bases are TGTGCTAGTGGTTTGGACAGCGGAGGGCCCTACGAGCAGTACTTC. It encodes CASGLDSGGPYEQYF.

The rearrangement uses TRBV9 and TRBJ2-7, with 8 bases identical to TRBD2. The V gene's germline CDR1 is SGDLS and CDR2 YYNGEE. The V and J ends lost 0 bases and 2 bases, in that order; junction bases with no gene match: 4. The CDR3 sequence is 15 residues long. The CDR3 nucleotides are TGTGCCAGCAGCGTAGCGGGGGGGGATCCCTACGAGCAGTACTTC. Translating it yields CASSVAGGDPYEQYF.

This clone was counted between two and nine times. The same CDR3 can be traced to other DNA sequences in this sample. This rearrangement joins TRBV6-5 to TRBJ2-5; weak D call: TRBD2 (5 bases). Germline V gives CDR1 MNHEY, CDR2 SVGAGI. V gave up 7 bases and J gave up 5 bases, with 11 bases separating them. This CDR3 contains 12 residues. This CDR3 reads CASTSSRETQYF. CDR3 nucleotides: TGTGCCAGCACCTCTAGCAGGGAGACCCAGTACTTC.

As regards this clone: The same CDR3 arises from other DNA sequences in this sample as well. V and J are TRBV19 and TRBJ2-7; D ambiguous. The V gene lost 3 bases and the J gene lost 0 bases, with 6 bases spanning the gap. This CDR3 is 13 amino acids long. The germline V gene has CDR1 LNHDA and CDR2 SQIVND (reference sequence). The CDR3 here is CASSIGRSYEQYF. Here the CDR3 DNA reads TGTGCCAGTAGTATTGGCCGCTCCTACGAGCAGTACTTC.

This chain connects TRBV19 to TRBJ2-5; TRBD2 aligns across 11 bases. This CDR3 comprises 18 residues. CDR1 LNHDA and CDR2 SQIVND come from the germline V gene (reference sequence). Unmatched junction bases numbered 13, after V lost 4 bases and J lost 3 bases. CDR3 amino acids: CASSRRTGGTSGKETQYF. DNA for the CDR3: TGTGCCAGTAGTAGGCGGACAGGAGGGACTAGCGGAAAAGAGACCCAGTACTTC.

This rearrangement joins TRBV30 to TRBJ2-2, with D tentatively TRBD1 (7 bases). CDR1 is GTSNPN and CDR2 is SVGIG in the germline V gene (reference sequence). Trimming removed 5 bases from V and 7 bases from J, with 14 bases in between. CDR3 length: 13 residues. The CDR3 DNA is TGTGCCTGGGGTGGAGGGGGCGGCGGGGAGCTGTTTTTT. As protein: CAWGGGGGGELFF. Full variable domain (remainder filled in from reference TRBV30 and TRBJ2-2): SQTIHQWPATLVQPVGSPLSLECTVEGTSNPNLYWYRQAAGRGLQLLFYSVGIGQISSEVPQNLSASRPQDRQFILSSKKLLLSDSGFYLCAWGGGGGGELFFGEGSRLTVL.

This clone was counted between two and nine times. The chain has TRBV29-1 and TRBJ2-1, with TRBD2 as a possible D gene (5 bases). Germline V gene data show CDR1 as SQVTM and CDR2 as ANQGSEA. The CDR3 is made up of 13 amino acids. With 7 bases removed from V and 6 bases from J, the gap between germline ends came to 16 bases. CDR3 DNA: TGCAGCGCCGAGGGTGGGTCAAGCAATGAGCAGTTCTTC. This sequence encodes CSAEGGSSNEQFF.

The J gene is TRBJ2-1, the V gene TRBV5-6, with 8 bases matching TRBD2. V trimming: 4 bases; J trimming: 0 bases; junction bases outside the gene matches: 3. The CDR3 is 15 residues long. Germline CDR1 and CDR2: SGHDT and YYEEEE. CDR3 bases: TGTGCCAGCAGCACCGGGACTAGCTCCTACAATGAGCAGTTCTTC. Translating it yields CASSTGTSSYNEQFF.

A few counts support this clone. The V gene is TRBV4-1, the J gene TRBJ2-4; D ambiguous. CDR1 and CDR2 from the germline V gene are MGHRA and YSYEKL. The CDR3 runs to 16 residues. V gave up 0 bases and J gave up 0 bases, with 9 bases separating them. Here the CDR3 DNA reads TGCGCCAGCAGCCAAGATGGCGGTTTAGCCAAAAACATTCAGTACTTC. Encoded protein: CASSQDGGLAKNIQYF.

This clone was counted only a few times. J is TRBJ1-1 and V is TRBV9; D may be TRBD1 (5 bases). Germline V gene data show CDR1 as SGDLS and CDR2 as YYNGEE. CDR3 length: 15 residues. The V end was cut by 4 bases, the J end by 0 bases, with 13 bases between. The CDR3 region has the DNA TGTGCCAGCAGCCCCCAGACAGTTTTGAACACTGAAGCTTTCTTT. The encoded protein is CASSPQTVLNTEAFF.

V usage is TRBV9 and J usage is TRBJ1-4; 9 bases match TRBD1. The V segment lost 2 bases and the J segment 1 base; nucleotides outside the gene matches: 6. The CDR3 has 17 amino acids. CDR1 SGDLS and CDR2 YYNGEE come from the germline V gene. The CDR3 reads CASSVTGGERTNEKLFF. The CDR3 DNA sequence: TGTGCCAGCAGCGTCACAGGGGGCGAGAGAACTAATGAAAAACTGTTTTTT.

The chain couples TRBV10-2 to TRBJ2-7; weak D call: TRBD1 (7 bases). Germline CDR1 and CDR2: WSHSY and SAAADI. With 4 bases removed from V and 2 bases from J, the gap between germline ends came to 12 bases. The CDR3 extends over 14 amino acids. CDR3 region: CASSVTGEAYEQYF. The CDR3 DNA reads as TGCGCCAGCAGTGTCACAGGGGAGGCCTACGAGCAGTACTTC.

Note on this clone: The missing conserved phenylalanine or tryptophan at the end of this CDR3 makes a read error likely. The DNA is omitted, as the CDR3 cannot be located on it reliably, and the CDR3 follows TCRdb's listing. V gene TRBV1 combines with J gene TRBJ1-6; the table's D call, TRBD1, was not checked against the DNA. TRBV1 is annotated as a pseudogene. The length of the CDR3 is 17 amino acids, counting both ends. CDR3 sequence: CTSSQDLAGSYNSPIHL.

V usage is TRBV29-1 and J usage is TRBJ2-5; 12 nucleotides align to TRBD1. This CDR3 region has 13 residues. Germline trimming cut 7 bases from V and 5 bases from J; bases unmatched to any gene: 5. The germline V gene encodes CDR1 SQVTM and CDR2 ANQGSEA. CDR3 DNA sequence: TGCAGCGCCCGGGACAGGGGGCGGGAGACCCAGTACTTC. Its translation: CSARDRGRETQYF.

This CDR3 is CASSRDTAYEQYF. CDR3 DNA sequence: TGTGCCAGCAGCCGGGACACTGCCTACGAGCAGTACTTC. The genes are TRBV5-6 and TRBJ2-7, with a tentative D call TRBD1 (6 bases). The CDR3 sequence is 13 residues long. V lost 4 bases to trimming and J lost 2 bases, with 10 bases between them. Germline V gene sequence: CDR1 SGHDT, CDR2 YYEEEE.

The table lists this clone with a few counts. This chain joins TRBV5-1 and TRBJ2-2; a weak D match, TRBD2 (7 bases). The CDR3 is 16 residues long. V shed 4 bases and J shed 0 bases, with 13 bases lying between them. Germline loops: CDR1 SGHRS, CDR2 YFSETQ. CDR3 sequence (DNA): TGCGCCAGCAGCGGAGGGAGGGGGACGAACACCGGGGAGCTGTTTTTT. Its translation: CASSGGRGTNTGELFF.

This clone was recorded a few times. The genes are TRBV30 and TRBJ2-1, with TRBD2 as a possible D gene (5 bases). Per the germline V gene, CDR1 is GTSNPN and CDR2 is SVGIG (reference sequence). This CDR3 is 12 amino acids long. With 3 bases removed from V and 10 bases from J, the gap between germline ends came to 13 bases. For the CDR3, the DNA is TGTGCCTGGAGCGCTTCCGGGAAGGAGCAGTTCTTC. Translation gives CAWSASGKEQFF.

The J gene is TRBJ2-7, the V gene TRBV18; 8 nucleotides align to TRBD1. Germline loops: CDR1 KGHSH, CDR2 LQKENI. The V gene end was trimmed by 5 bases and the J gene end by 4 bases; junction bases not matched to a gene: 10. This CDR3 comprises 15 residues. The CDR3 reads CASSGQGQPRYEQYF. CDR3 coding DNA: TGTGCCAGCTCAGGACAGGGACAACCGAGGTACGAGCAGTACTTC.

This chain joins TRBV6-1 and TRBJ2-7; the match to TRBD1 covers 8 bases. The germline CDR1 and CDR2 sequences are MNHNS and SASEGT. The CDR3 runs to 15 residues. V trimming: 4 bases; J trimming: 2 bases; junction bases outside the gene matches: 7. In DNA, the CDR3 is TGTGCCAGCAGTGGGTCCCGGGACAGGACCTACGAGCAGTACTTC. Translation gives CASSGSRDRTYEQYF.

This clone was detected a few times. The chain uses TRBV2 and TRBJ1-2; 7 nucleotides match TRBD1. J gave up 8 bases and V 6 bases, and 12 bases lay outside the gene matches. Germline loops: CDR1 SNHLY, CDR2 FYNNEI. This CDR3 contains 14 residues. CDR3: CASRGDSNSWGYTF. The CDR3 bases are TGTGCCAGCAGGGGGGACAGTAACTCGTGGGGCTACACCTTC.

The CDR3: CASSIPRASGANVLTF. DNA for the CDR3: TGTGCCAGTAGTATACCCAGGGCCTCTGGGGCCAACGTCCTGACTTTC. The chain joins TRBV19 to TRBJ2-6, with D tentatively TRBD1 (5 bases). The length of the CDR3 is 16 residues. Germline V gene data show CDR1 as LNHDA and CDR2 as SQIVND (reference sequence). V shed 2 bases and J shed 0 bases, with 8 bases lying between them. The whole variable domain, remainder taken from reference TRBV19 and TRBJ2-6, is DGGITQSPKYLFRKEGQNVTLSCEQNLNHDAMYWYRQDPGQGLRLIYYSQIVNDFQKGDIAEGYSVSREKKESFPLTVTSAQKNPTAFYLCASSIPRASGANVLTFGAGSRLTVL.

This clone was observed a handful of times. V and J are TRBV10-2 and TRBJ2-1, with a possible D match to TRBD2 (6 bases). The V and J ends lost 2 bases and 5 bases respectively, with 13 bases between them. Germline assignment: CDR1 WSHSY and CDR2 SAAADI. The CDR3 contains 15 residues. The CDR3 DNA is TGCGCCAGCAGTGAGCCGGGAGAGGGGCACAATGAGCAGTTCTTC. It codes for CASSEPGEGHNEQFF.

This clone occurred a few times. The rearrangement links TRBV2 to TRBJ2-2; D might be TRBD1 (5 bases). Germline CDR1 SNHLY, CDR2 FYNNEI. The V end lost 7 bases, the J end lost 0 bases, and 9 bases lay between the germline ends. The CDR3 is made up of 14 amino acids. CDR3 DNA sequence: TGTGCCAGCACACGACAGTCGAACACCGGGGAGCTGTTTTTT. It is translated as CASTRQSNTGELFF.

CDR3 residues: CASSPQGFRDTQYF. CDR3 bases: TGTGCCAGCAGCCCTCAGGGTTTTCGGGATACGCAGTATTTT. J is TRBJ2-3 and V is TRBV11-2; possibly TRBD1 for D (5 bases). V shed 5 bases and J shed 6 bases, with 15 bases lying between them. Germline loops: CDR1 SGHAT, CDR2 FQNNGV. The CDR3 has 14 residues.

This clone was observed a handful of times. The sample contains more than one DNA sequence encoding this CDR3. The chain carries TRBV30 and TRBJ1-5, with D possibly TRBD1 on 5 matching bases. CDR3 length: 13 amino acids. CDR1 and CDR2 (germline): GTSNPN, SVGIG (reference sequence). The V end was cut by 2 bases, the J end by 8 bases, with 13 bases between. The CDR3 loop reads CAWSRGTSEPQHF. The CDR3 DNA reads TGTGCCTGGAGTAGGGGCACTTCGGAGCCCCAGCATTTT.